A single sample gave rise to the 3 T cell receptor beta chains below, sequenced in a study of T cell changes during pregnancy in multiple sclerosis. Clones were read by immunoSEQ multiplex PCR, and TCRdb kept only the in-frame ones, dropping some. The data show some 43,000 clones, roughly 90% seen once. The specimen comprised peripheral blood, sampled in the first trimester of pregnancy. The origin of the receptors is a female donor in good health, enrolled as a control in a pregnancy study.

This rearrangement joins TRBV13 to TRBJ2-7, with 10 bases aligning to TRBD2. V lost 4 bases, J lost 7 bases, and 13 bases stayed unmatched. Germline V CDR1 and CDR2: PRHDT, FYEKMQ (reference sequence). The CDR3 is 16 amino acids. This CDR3 is CASSSKAGGPLTEQYF. The CDR3 nucleotides read TGTGCCAGCAGCTCAAAAGCGGGAGGGCCTTTGACGGAGCAGTACTTC.

This chain joins TRBV19 and TRBJ1-1; D unclear. The CDR3 has 12 residues. Deletions cut 6 bases from V and 1 base from J, with 6 bases between. Germline loops: CDR1 LNHDA, CDR2 SQIVND (reference sequence). CDR3 bases: TGTGCCAGTAGCCCATGGAACACTGAAGCTTTCTTT. This translates into CASSPWNTEAFF.

The J gene is TRBJ2-3, the V gene TRBV12-5, with D perhaps TRBD1 (6 bases). The CDR3 spans 14 residues. Germline V gene lookup returns CDR1 LGHNT and CDR2 FRNRAP. The V and J ends lost 3 bases and 7 bases respectively, with 14 bases between them. The CDR3: CASGFGQGLNTQYF. The DNA for the CDR3 is TGTGCTAGTGGTTTTGGTCAGGGGCTGAATACGCAGTATTTT.